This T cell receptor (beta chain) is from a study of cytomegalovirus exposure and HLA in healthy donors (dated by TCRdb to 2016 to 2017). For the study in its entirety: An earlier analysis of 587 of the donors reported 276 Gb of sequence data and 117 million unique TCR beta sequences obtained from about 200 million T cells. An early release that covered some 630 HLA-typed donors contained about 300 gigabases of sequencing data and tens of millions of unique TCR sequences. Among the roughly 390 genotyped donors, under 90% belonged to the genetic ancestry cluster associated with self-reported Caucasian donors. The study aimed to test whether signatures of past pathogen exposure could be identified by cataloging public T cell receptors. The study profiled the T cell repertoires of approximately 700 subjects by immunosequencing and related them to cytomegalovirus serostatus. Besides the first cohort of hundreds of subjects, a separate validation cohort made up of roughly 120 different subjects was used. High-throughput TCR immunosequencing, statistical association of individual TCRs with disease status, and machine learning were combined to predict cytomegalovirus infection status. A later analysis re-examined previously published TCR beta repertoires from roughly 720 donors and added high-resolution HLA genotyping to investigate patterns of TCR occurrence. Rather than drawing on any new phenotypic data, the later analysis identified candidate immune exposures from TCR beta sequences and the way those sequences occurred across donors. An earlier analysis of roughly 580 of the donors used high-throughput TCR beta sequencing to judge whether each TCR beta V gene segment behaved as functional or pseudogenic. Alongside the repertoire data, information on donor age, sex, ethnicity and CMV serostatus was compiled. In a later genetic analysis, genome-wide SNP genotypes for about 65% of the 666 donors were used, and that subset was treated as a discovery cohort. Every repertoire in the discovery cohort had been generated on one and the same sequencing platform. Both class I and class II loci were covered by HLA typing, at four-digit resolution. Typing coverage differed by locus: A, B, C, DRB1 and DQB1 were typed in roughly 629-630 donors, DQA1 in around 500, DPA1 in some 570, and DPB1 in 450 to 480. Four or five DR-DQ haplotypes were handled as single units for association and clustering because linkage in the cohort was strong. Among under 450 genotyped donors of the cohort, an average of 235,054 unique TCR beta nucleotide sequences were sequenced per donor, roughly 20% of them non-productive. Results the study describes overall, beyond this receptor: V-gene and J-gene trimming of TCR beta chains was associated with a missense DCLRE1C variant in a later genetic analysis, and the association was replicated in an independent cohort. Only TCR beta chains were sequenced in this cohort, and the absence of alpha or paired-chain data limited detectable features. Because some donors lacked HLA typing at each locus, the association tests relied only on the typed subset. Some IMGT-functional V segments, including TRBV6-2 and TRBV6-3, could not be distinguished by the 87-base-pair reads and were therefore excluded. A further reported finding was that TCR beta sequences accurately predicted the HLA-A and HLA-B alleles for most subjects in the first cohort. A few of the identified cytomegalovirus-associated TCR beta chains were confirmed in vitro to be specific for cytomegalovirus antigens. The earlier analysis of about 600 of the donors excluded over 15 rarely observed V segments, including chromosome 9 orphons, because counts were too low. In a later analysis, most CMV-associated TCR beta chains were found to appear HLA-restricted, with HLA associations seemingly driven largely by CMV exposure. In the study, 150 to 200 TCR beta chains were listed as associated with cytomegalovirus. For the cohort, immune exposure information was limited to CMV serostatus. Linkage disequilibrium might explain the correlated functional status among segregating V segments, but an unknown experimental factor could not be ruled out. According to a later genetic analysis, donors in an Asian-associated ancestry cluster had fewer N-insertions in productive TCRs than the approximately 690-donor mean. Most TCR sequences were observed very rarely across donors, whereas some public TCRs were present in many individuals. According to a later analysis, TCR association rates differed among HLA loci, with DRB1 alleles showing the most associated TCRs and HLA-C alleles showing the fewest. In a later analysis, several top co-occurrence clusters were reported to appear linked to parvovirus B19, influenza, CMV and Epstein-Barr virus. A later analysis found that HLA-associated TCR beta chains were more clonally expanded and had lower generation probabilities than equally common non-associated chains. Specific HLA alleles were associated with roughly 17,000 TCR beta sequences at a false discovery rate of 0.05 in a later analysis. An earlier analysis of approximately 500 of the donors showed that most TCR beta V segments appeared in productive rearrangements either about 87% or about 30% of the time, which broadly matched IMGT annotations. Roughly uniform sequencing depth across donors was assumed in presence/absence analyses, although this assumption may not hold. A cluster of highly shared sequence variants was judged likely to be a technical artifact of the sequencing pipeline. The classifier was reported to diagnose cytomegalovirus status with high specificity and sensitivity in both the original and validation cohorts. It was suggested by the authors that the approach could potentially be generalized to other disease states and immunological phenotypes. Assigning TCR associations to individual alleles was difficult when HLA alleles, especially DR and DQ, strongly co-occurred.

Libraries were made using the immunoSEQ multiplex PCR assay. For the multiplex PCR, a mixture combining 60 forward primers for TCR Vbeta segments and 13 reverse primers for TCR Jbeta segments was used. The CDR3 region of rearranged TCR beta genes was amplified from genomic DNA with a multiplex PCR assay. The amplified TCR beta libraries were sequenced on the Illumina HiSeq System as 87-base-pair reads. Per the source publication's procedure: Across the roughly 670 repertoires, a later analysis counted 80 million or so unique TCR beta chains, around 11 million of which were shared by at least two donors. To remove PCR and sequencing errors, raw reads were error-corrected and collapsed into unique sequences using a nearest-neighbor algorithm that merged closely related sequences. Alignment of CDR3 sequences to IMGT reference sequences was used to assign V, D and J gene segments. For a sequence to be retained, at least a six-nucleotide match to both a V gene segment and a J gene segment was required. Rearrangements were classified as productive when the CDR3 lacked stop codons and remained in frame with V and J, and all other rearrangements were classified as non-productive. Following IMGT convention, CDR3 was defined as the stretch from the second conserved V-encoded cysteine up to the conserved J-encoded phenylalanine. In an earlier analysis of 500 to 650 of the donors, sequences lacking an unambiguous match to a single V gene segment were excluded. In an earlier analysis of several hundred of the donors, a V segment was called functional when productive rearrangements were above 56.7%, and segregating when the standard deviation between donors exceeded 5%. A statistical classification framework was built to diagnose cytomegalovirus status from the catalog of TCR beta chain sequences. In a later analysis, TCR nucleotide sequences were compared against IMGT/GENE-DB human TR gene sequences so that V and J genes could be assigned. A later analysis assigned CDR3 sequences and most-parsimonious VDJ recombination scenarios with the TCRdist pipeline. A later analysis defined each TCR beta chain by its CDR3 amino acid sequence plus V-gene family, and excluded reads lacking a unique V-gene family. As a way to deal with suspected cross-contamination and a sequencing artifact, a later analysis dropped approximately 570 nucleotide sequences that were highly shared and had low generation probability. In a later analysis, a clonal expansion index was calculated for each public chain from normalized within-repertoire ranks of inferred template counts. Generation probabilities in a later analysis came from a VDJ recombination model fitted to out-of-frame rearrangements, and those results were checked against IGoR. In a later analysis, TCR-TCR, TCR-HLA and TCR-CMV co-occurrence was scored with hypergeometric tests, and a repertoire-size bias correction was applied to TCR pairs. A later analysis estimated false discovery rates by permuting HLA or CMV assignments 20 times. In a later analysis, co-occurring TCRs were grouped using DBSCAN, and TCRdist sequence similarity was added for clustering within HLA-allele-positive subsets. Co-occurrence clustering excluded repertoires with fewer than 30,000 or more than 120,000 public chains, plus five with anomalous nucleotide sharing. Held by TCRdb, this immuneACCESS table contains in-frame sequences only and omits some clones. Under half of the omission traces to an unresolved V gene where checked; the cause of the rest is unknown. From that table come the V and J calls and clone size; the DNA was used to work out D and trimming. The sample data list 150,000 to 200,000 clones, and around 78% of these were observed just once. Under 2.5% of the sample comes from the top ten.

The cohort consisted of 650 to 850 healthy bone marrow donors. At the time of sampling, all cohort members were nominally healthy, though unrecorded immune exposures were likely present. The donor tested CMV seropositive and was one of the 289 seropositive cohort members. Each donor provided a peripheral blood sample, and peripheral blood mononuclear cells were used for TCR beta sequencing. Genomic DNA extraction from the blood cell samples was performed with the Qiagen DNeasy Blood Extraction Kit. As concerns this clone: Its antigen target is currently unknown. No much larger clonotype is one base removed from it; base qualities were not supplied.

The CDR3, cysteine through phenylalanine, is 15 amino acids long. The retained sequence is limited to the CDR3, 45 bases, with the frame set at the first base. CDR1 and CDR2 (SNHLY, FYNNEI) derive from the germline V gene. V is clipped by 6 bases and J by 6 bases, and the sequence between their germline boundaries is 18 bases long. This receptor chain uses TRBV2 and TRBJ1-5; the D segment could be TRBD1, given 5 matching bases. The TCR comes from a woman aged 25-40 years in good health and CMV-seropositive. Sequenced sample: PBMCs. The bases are TGTGCCAGCAGGACAGAGTCAAAGGGCGGTCAGCCCCAGCATTTT. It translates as CASRTESKGGQPQHF.